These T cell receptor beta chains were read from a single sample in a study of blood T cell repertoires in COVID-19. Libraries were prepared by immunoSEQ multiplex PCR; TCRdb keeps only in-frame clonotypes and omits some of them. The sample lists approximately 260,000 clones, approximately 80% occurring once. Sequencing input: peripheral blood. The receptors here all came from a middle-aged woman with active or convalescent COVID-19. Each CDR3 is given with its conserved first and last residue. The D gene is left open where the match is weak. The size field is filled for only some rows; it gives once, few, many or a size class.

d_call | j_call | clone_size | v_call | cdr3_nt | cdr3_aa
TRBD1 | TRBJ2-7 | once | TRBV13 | TGTGCCAGCAGCGAAAGACAGGGGGGCTCCTACGAGCAGTACTTC | CASSERQGGSYEQYF
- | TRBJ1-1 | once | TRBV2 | TGTGCCAGCAGTTCCTCGGAGGGAACTGAAGCTTTCTTT | CASSSSEGTEAFF
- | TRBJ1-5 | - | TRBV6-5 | TGTGCCAGCAACAAAGGGGGTGGCAATCAGCCCCAGCATTTT | CASNKGGGNQPQHF
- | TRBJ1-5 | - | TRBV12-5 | TGTGCTAGTGGTTTCCCCGACAGGCTTTATCAGCCCCAGCATTTT | CASGFPDRLYQPQHF
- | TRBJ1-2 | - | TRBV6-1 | TGTGCCAGCAGTGAGGCGGGGGACTATGGCTACACCTTC | CASSEAGDYGYTF
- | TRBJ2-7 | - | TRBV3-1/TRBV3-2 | TGTGCCAGCAGCCAGGGGCCCGGAATGTACTACGAGCAGTACTTC | CASSQGPGMYYEQYF
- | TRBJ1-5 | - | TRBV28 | TGTGCCAGCAGCTATAGCAATCAGCCCCAGCATTTT | CASSYSNQPQHF
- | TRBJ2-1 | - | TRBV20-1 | TGCAGTGCTAGAGGGAGCCATGAGCAGTTCTTC | CSARGSHEQFF
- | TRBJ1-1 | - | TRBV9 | TGTGCCAGCAGCCCTCGGACAGTGTTGAACACTGAAGCTTTCTTT | CASSPRTVLNTEAFF
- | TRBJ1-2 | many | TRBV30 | TGTGCCTGGAGTGTCGGGGGGCTGGGCTATGGCTACACCTTC | CAWSVGGLGYGYTF
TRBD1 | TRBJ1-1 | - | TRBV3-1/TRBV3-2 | TGTGCCAGCAGCCAAGTATACCGGCAGGGGGCATCTGAAGCTTTCTTT | CASSQVYRQGASEAFF
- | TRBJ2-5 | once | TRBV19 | TGTGCCAGTAACTCAGGGCCGGCAGGGACCCAGTACTTC | CASNSGPAGTQYF
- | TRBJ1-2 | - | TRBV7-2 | TGTGCCAGCAGCTTAGTTCCGTTATCCGGCTACACCTTC | CASSLVPLSGYTF
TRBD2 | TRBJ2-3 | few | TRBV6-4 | TGTGCCAGCAGTGATAGGGTAGCGGGTACAGATACGCAGTATTTT | CASSDRVAGTDTQYF
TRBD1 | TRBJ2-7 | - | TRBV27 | TGTGCCAGTTTCGGACAGGGAAGGTACGAGCAGTACTTC | CASFGQGRYEQYF
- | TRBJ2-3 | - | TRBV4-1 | TGCGCCAGCAGCCAAGATCAGAATGGACTTTATACGCAGTATTTT | CASSQDQNGLYTQYF
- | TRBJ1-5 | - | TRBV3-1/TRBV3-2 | TGTGCCAGCAGCCAAGCGAGGGAAAATCAGCCCCAGCATTTT | CASSQARENQPQHF
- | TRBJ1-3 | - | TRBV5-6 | TGTGCCAGCAGCTTGGACTGGAGCTCTGGAAACACCATATATTTT | CASSLDWSSGNTIYF
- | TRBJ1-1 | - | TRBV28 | TGTGCCAGCAGGCGGCCTGCTGGCACTGAAGCTTTCTTT | CASRRPAGTEAFF
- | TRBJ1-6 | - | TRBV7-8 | TGTGCCAGCAGCCCTGTCGGCTCCTATAATTCACCCCTCCACTTT | CASSPVGSYNSPLHF
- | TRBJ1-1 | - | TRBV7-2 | TGTGCCAGCAGCTCATACAGGGACACTGAAGCTTTCTTT | CASSSYRDTEAFF
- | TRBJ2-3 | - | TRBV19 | TGTGCCAGTAGTATAGATCGACTGTCGGGAGATACGCAGTATTTT | CASSIDRLSGDTQYF
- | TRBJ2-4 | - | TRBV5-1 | TGCGCCAGCAGCACCGGACTGGCGGGGACCAAAAACATTCAGTACTTC | CASSTGLAGTKNIQYF
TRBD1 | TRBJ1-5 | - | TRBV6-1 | TGTGCCAGCAGTGAAGCAGGGGGCGGACATTTT | CASSEAGGGHF
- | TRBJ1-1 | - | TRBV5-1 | TGCGCCAGCAGCGCCGACAGATCGAACACTGAAGCTTTCTTT | CASSADRSNTEAFF
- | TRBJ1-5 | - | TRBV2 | TGTGCCAGCAGTTGGGGCTATAGCAATCAGCCCCAGCATTTT | CASSWGYSNQPQHF
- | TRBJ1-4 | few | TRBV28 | TGTGCCAGCAGCGGGACTGCAACTAATGAAAAACTGTTTTTT | CASSGTATNEKLFF
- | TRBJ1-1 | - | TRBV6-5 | TGTGCCAGCAGGCACAGGGATATGAACACTGAAGCTTTCTTT | CASRHRDMNTEAFF
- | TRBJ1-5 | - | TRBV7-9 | TGTGCCAGCAGCTTAGTTTCGTTCTATAGCAATCAGCCCCAGCATTTT | CASSLVSFYSNQPQHF
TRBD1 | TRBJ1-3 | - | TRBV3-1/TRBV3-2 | TGTGCCAGCAGCCAAGATAGGCAGGGGGCCGGAAACACCATATATTTT | CASSQDRQGAGNTIYF
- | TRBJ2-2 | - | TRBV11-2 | TGTGCCAGCAGCGCAATCCAGGGACTCAACACCGGGGAGCTGTTTTTT | CASSAIQGLNTGELFF
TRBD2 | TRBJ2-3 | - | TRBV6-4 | TGTGCCAGCAGCAAAGGGACTAGCGGCACAGATACGCAGTATTTT | CASSKGTSGTDTQYF
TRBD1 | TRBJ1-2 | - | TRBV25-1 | TGTGCCAGCAGTATATCTGGACAGGGTACTAACTATGGCTACACCTTC | CASSISGQGTNYGYTF
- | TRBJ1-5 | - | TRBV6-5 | TGTGCCAGCTCGGACCAGGGTTTCGGGCCCCAGCATTTT | CASSDQGFGPQHF
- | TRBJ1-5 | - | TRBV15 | TGTGCCACCAGCAGAGCCCTTAATCAGCCCCAGCATTTT | CATSRALNQPQHF
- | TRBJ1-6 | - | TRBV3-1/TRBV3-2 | TGTGCCAGCAGTCTCGGGGTGACTTCACCCCTCCACTTT | CASSLGVTSPLHF
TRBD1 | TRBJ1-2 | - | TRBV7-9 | TGTGCCAGCACCTCCCTAAGGACAGGGGACGGCTACACCTTC | CASTSLRTGDGYTF
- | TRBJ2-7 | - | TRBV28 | TGTGCCAGCACCGAGGGACACCCCTACGAGCAGTACTTC | CASTEGHPYEQYF
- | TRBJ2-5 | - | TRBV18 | TGTGCCAGCTCACCTTCAGGGTACCAAGAGACCCAGTACTTC | CASSPSGYQETQYF
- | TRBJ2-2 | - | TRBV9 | TGTGCCAGCAGCGTATTTCACGAATTGAGGGACACCGGGGAGCTGTTTTTT | CASSVFHELRDTGELFF
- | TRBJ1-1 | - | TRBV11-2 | TGTGCCAGCAGTTTCCAACTAGACACTGAAGCTTTCTTT | CASSFQLDTEAFF
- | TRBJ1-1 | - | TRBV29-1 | TGCAGCGTTTCCGACAGCAGCGACACTGAAGCTTTCTTT | CSVSDSSDTEAFF
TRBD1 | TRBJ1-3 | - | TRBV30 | TGTGCCTGGAGTATAGGGGGCAAAAACACCATATATTTT | CAWSIGGKNTIYF